The 28 T cell receptor beta chains in this list originate from one sample, sequenced in a study of cytomegalovirus exposure and HLA in healthy donors. The PCR used 60 Vbeta and 13 Jbeta primers. The data were produced by immunoSEQ multiplex PCR, yet TCRdb's version contains in-frame clones alone and is incomplete. The sample holds 95,000 to 150,000 clones; around 74% are singletons and the top ten take about 29%. The sample was PBMCs. The receptors originated from a man in his sixties in good health and CMV-seropositive.

This sequence joins TRBV5-1 and TRBJ2-1, with D possibly being TRBD2 (6 bases). CDR1 is SGHRS and CDR2 is YFSETQ in the germline V gene. V was shortened by 0 bases and J by 2 bases, with 9 bases between the two germline ends. This CDR3 is 15 amino acids long. The CDR3 region is CASSLEGRTYNEQFF. CDR3 nucleotide sequence: TGCGCCAGCAGCTTGGAGGGGAGGACCTACAATGAGCAGTTCTTC.

This chain joins TRBV5-6 and TRBJ2-1; 8 bases agree with TRBD2. The germline V gene has CDR1 SGHDT and CDR2 YYEEEE. V gave up 0 bases and J gave up 7 bases; unmatched junction bases: 6. The CDR3 extends over 15 amino acids. The CDR3 DNA follows: TGTGCCAGCAGCTTGGATCCGGGGGGGAGTAATGAGCAGTTCTTC. This gives the protein CASSLDPGGSNEQFF.

V and J are TRBV28 and TRBJ1-2; possibly TRBD1 for D (6 bases). The ends were cut back, 4 bases at V and 8 bases at J, with 17 bases in the middle. The CDR3 length is 14 residues. Looked up from germline, CDR1 is MDHEN and CDR2 is SYDVKM. For the CDR3, the DNA is TGTGCCAGCAGTTGGGGGGGCAAAGGGAGCGGCTACACCTTC. Encoded protein: CASSWGGKGSGYTF.

The gene calls are TRBV10-3 and TRBJ1-2; a weak D match, TRBD1 (6 bases). The ends were cut back, 0 bases at V and 4 bases at J, with 9 bases in the middle. In germline, CDR1 is ENHRY, CDR2 SYGVKD. The CDR3 length is 14 residues. CDR3 DNA sequence: TGTGCCATCAGTGAGTCGTCAGGGGCCTATGGCTACACCTTC. Protein sequence: CAISESSGAYGYTF.

The DNA of the CDR3 is TGTGCCAGCAGTGGATCTGGGGGCAGGAACACCGGGGAGCTGTTTTTT. It translates to CASSGSGGRNTGELFF. The rearrangement links TRBV2 to TRBJ2-2, with TRBD1 as a possible D gene (6 bases). Germline CDR1 is SNHLY and CDR2 is FYNNEI. Trimming pared 4 bases from V and 1 base from J, leaving 13 bases between. This CDR3 has 16 amino acids.

CDR3 sequence (DNA): TGTGCCAGCACCCGACAGGGTCCGGGCGGGACCCAGTACTTC. Protein product: CASTRQGPGGTQYF. This chain links TRBV6-5 with TRBJ2-5; 7 positions agree with TRBD1. V gave up 7 bases and J gave up 7 bases; unmatched junction bases: 12. Germline CDR1 reads MNHEY; CDR2 reads SVGAGI. The CDR3 spans 14 residues.

The chain joins TRBV19 to TRBJ1-5; the match to TRBD1 covers 7 bases. Germline V gives CDR1 LNHDA, CDR2 SQIVND (reference sequence). J lost 3 bases, V lost 5 bases, and 7 bases had no gene match. This CDR3 spans 15 amino acids. The CDR3 sequence: CASSGPGTDNQPQHF. CDR3 DNA sequence: TGTGCCAGTAGTGGGCCCGGGACAGACAATCAGCCCCAGCATTTT.

This clone was recorded once. The J gene is TRBJ1-6, the V gene TRBV27; no clear D gene. The CDR3 spans 12 residues. The V gene's germline CDR1 is MNHEY and CDR2 SMNVEV (reference sequence). V lost 4 bases to trimming and J lost 10 bases, with 8 bases between them. CDR3 nucleotide sequence: TGTGCCAGCAGTTATACAGAGTCACCCCTCCACTTT. Encoded protein: CASSYTESPLHF.

V and J are TRBV7-2 and TRBJ2-7; D perhaps matches TRBD2 (6 bases). Deletions cut 3 bases from V and 4 bases from J, with 13 bases between. The CDR3 contains 14 residues. Looked up from germline, CDR1 is SGHTA and CDR2 is FQGNSA. CDR3 residues: CASSLAREVYEQYF. Written as DNA, the CDR3 is TGTGCCAGCAGCTTGGCCAGGGAGGTGTACGAGCAGTACTTC.

The J gene is TRBJ1-1, the V gene TRBV5-1; TRBD1 is a possible D gene (6 bases). Germline CDR1 reads SGHRS; CDR2 reads YFSETQ. This CDR3 is built from 15 residues. V was clipped by 3 bases and J by 4 bases, with 16 bases between them. The CDR3 DNA reads TGCGCCAGCAGCTCGCCTCCAGGGGTGAGCACTGAAGCTTTCTTT. Translation gives CASSSPPGVSTEAFF.

The V call is TRBV5-1, the J call TRBJ2-5; D not resolved. The CDR3 is made up of 15 amino acids. V was trimmed by 4 bases and J by 5 bases, leaving 18 bases between them. Germline loops: CDR1 SGHRS, CDR2 YFSETQ. CDR3 loop: CASSPSRLSHETQYF. The DNA for the CDR3 is TGCGCCAGCAGCCCCTCGAGGCTGTCTCACGAGACCCAGTACTTC.

CDR3 residues: CASKTGTGGLAFF. The CDR3 DNA sequence: TGTGCCAGCAAGACCGGGACAGGGGGCTTAGCTTTCTTT. The gene calls are TRBV2 and TRBJ1-1; 12 bases match TRBD1. The CDR3 totals 13 residues. The V gene's germline CDR1 is SNHLY and CDR2 FYNNEI. The ends lost 7 bases at V and 10 bases at J; junction bases unmatched: 7. Together with reference TRBV2 and TRBJ1-1, the CDR3 gives the full variable domain: EPEVTQTPSHQVTQMGQEVILRCVPISNHLYFYWYRQILGQKVEFLVSFYNNEISEKSEIFDDQFSVERPDGSNFTLKIRSTKLEDSAMYFCASKTGTGGLAFFGQGTRLTVV.

The rearrangement joins TRBV4-1 to TRBJ2-5, with no clear D. The end of the DNA is better explained by TRBJ2-7, so the J call may be wrong. The CDR3 is 16 residues long. From germline, CDR1 is MGHRA and CDR2 YSYEKL. CDR3 sequence (DNA): TGCGCCAGCAGCCAATTCATGTCACAGAGCTCCTACGAGCAGTACTTC. Translated, it gives CASSQFMSQSSYEQYF.

The chain recombines TRBV6-5 with TRBJ1-5; D is undetermined. The germline V gene encodes CDR1 MNHEY and CDR2 SVGAGI. V was shortened by 0 bases and J by 6 bases, with 12 bases between the two germline ends. The CDR3 sequence is 15 residues long. In DNA form, the CDR3 reads TGTGCCAGCAGTTACTCGATTGCCAGACTTCAGCCCCAGCATTTT. It encodes CASSYSIARLQPQHF.

This chain joins TRBV21-1 and TRBJ2-4; the table's D call of TRBD1 was not tested on the DNA. TRBV21-1 is recorded as a pseudogene. This CDR3 is built from 19 residues. CDR3 DNA: TGTGCCAGCAGCTCCCAGGCCACAGAAACCTATCGGGCCAAAAACATTCAGTACTTC. Its protein is CASSSQATETYRAKNIQYF.

This chain links TRBV2 with TRBJ1-1; perhaps TRBD1 as D (5 bases). V lost 11 bases to trimming and J lost 0 bases, with 19 bases between them. Germline V CDR1 and CDR2: SNHLY, FYNNEI. This CDR3 region has 15 residues. The CDR3: CAVQSGGFMNTEAFF. Written as DNA, the CDR3 is TGTGCCGTCCAAAGCGGGGGGTTCATGAACACTGAAGCTTTCTTT.

This clone was seen more than once but under ten times. The CDR3: CASSLEEEQYF. CDR3 nucleotide sequence: TGTGCCAGCAGCTTGGAGGAGGAGCAGTACTTC. The chain combines TRBV5-4 with TRBJ2-7, with D unclear. Trimming pared 0 bases from V and 7 bases from J, leaving 5 bases between. The V gene's germline CDR1 is SGHNT and CDR2 YYREEE (reference sequence). CDR3 length: 11 amino acids.

The chain uses TRBV2 and TRBJ1-5; 8 nucleotides match TRBD1. The CDR3 is 16 residues long. The germline V gene encodes CDR1 SNHLY and CDR2 FYNNEI. Trimming took 2 bases from V and 6 from J; bases not matched to a gene: 9. CDR3 bases: TGTGCCAGCAGTGAAACGGGGGCAGGGGGCCGTCAGCCCCAGCATTTT. Protein sequence: CASSETGAGGRQPQHF.

V gene TRBV9 combines with J gene TRBJ2-2; 10 bases agree with TRBD1. Germline loops: CDR1 SGDLS, CDR2 YYNGEE. This CDR3 region has 16 residues. V gave up 3 bases and J gave up 5 bases; unmatched junction bases: 7. The CDR3 region is CASSADRGLRTGELFF. The CDR3 DNA reads as TGTGCCAGCAGCGCCGACAGGGGGCTACGGACCGGGGAGCTGTTTTTT.

The chain joins TRBV30 to TRBJ2-1; a possible D gene is TRBD1 (6 bases). CDR1 and CDR2 (germline): GTSNPN, SVGIG (reference sequence). The CDR3 runs to 16 residues. V was shortened by 3 bases and J by 0 bases, with 15 bases between the two germline ends. CDR3 in DNA: TGTGCCTGGAGGCCTGGACAGTTAAGCTCCTACAATGAGCAGTTCTTC. This translates into CAWRPGQLSSYNEQFF.

The genes are TRBV10-3 and TRBJ2-3, with TRBD2 matching 8 bases. The CDR3 is 15 amino acids. The junction had 4 bases not matched to a gene; V was cut back by 3 bases and J by 2 bases. Germline V gene data show CDR1 as ENHRY and CDR2 as SYGVKD. Written as DNA, the CDR3 is TGTGCCATCAGTGAAACCGGGGGGGACACAGATACGCAGTATTTT. As protein: CAISETGGDTDTQYF.

The rearrangement joins TRBV7-3 to TRBJ2-7; 7 nucleotides line up with TRBD1. The CDR3 sequence is 14 residues long. Germline CDR1 reads SGHTA; CDR2 reads FQGTGA. The ends lost 5 bases at V and 4 bases at J; junction bases unmatched: 8. CDR3 amino acids: CASSPAGGMYEQYF. CDR3 sequence (DNA): TGTGCCAGCAGCCCGGCAGGGGGTATGTACGAGCAGTACTTC.

In its sample, this clone was seen once. This chain uses TRBV6-4 with TRBJ2-1; 8 positions agree with TRBD2. From germline, CDR1 is MRHNA and CDR2 SNTAGT. Unmatched junction bases numbered 3, after V lost 3 bases and J lost 8 bases. CDR3 length equals 13 residues. The CDR3 reads CASSDERGYEQFF. In DNA form, the CDR3 reads TGTGCCAGCAGTGATGAGCGGGGGTATGAGCAGTTCTTC.

CDR3: CASSQDHEGNTEAFF. The CDR3 DNA reads TGCGCCAGCAGCCAAGATCACGAGGGAAACACTGAAGCTTTCTTT. The chain carries TRBV4-1 and TRBJ1-1; D call uncertain. CDR1 and CDR2 (germline): MGHRA, YSYEKL. CDR3 length: 15 residues. Deletions cut 0 bases from V and 2 bases from J, with 10 bases between.

Only a few counts were recorded for this clone. V gene TRBV10-3 combines with J gene TRBJ1-1; possibly TRBD1 for D (6 bases). The CDR3 spans 14 residues. CDR1 and CDR2 (germline): ENHRY, SYGVKD. Trimming took 0 bases from V and 4 from J, leaving 9 bases between them. CDR3 nucleotide sequence: TGTGCCATCAGTGAGTCAGGCAGGGGCACTGAAGCTTTCTTT. As protein: CAISESGRGTEAFF.

This clone was found a few times. The rearrangement uses TRBV7-8 and TRBJ1-4, with D uncertain. The germline V gene has CDR1 SGHVS and CDR2 FQNEAQ. Trimming left V 1 base short and J 7 bases short, with 13 bases between. This CDR3 comprises 15 residues. This CDR3 is CASSLDANSGEKLFF. The CDR3 DNA sequence: TGTGCCAGCAGCTTAGACGCGAACTCGGGTGAAAAACTGTTTTTT.

This chain uses TRBV15 with TRBJ1-2, with 8 bases aligning to TRBD1. This CDR3 has 15 amino acids. V was clipped by 1 base and J by 8 bases; unmatched bases: 9. Germline loops: CDR1 LNHNV, CDR2 YYDKDF (reference sequence). DNA for the CDR3: TGTGCCACCAGCAGAGGAAGTCCAGGGGGCGAGGGCTACACCTTC. This gives the protein CATSRGSPGGEGYTF.

The chain couples TRBV5-1 to TRBJ2-5, with D unclear. Trimming pared 4 bases from V and 5 bases from J, leaving 12 bases between. There are 13 residues in the CDR3. The V gene's germline CDR1 is SGHRS and CDR2 YFSETQ. The CDR3 region has the DNA TGCGCCAGCAGCCAGCGATTGGGTGAGACCCAGTACTTC. Translated: CASSQRLGETQYF.